The source of this T cell receptor beta chain is a study of CD8+ T cells in alopecia areata. Study-wide background: The SALT score measured affected scalp surface percentage in treated patients. Findings of the study overall: Sequence data from scalp samples additionally include resident alphabeta T cells of normal skin. Many expanded lesional clones persisted in scalp and blood during tofacitinib.

This clone was seen only once. Its specificity is not known. Extracted RNA was reverse transcribed, and the resulting cDNA served as sequencing template. Repertoires were generated with immunoSEQ multiplex PCR, while TCRdb's copy carries only in-frame clones and drops some. The data show about 64,000 clones, roughly 50% seen once. Treatment noted: oral pan-JAK inhibitor, 5-10 mg twice daily. V lost 5 bases to trimming and J lost 3 bases; unmatched junction nucleotides: 9. Germline V gene lookup returns CDR1 SEHNR and CDR2 FQNEAQ (reference sequence). CDR3 size: 17 residues. The chain carries TRBV7-9 and TRBJ2-2; 10 positions agree with TRBD2. This clonotype was obtained from a human donor with alopecia areata. The sequenced sample was CD8+ T cells sorted from blood, obtained at approximately week 36, from a patient treated with tofacitinib. CDR3 nucleotide sequence: TGTGCCAGCAGCACCCCCGGGACTAGCGTCGACACCGGGGAGCTGTTTTTT. Translation gives CASSTPGTSVDTGELFF.